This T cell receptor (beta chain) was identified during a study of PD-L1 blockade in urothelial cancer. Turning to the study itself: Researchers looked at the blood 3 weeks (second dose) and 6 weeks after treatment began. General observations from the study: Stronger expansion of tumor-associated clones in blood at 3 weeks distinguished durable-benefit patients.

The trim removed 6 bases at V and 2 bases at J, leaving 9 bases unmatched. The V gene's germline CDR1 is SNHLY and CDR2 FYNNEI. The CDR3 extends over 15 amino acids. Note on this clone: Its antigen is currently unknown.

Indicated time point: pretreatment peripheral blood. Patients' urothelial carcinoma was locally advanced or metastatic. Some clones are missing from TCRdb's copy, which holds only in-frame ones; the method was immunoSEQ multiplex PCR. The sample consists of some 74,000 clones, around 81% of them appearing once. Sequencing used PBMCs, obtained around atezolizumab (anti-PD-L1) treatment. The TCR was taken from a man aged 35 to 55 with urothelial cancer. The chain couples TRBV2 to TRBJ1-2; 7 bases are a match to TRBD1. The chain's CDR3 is CASSYSPTGNYGYTF. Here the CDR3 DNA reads TGTGCCAGCAGCTACAGCCCGACAGGGAACTATGGCTACACCTTC.